These 18 T cell receptor beta chains came from one sample sequenced in a study of cytomegalovirus exposure and HLA in healthy donors (dated by TCRdb to 2016 to 2017). Library method: the immunoSEQ multiplex PCR assay. For the multiplex PCR, a mixture combining 60 forward primers for TCR Vbeta segments and 13 reverse primers for TCR Jbeta segments was used. TCRdb re-hosts the immuneACCESS table, in-frame sequences only. Its copies lack some clones; in the studies checked, an unresolved V gene accounts for under half of them, and the cause for the rest is not known. This sample is represented by some 65,000 clones; about 70% of them were singletons. The top ten hold roughly 9.8% of the sample. Sequenced material: PBMCs. These receptors were collected from a woman aged 25 to 39 in good health and CMV-seronegative.

CDR3 loop: CASSEGQGRFLYGYTF. CDR3 DNA sequence: TGTGCCAGCAGTGAAGGTCAGGGGCGATTTTTATATGGCTACACCTTC. This sequence joins TRBV2 and TRBJ1-2, with D perhaps matching TRBD1 (6 bases). The CDR3 has 16 amino acids. In germline, CDR1 is SNHLY, CDR2 FYNNEI. The V end lost 1 base, the J end lost 5 bases, and 17 bases lay between the germline ends.

This chain connects TRBV30 to TRBJ2-7, with 9 bases aligning to TRBD1. V trimming: 4 bases; J trimming: 5 bases; junction bases outside the gene matches: 6. The CDR3 runs 13 residues. Per the germline V gene, CDR1 is GTSNPN and CDR2 is SVGIG (reference sequence). The CDR3 region has the DNA TGTGCCTGGACCGGGACAGGGCTCCACGAGCAGTACTTC. It yields the protein CAWTGTGLHEQYF.

J is TRBJ2-7 and V is TRBV6-5, with D perhaps TRBD2 (6 bases). The germline CDR1 and CDR2 sequences are MNHEY and SVGAGI. The V end was cut by 9 bases, the J end by 6 bases, with 24 bases between. This CDR3 has 15 amino acids. The CDR3 DNA sequence: TGTGCCAGTCAAAGATCCTCGGGACTCCGCTCCGAGCAGTACTTC. Its protein product is CASQRSSGLRSEQYF.

The chain links TRBV6-1 to TRBJ2-3, with D possibly being TRBD2 (6 bases). The V and J ends lost 7 bases and 9 bases respectively, with 14 bases between them. Germline-derived CDR1 and CDR2 are MNHNS and SASEGT. The CDR3 extends over 12 amino acids. This CDR3 is CASNGGWVTQYF. CDR3 sequence (DNA): TGTGCCAGCAATGGGGGGTGGGTCACGCAGTATTTT.

This sequence joins TRBV7-7 and TRBJ1-1; D is undetermined. Germline CDR1 is SSHAT and CDR2 is FNYEAQ (reference sequence). The CDR3 spans 16 residues. V lost 5 bases, J lost 1 base, and 17 bases lay in between. The CDR3: CASSLLDTSGNTEAFF. The CDR3 bases are TGTGCCAGCAGCCTACTTGACACCTCCGGGAACACTGAAGCTTTCTTT.

V is TRBV25-1 and J is TRBJ2-7; 8 bases are a match to TRBD1. In germline, CDR1 is MGHDK, CDR2 SYGVNS. The V segment lost 4 bases and the J segment 2 bases; nucleotides outside the gene matches: 10. The CDR3 is 16 amino acids. CDR3 in DNA: TGTGCCAGCAGTGCCCGGACAGGGTGGGGGACCTACGAGCAGTACTTC. This codes for CASSARTGWGTYEQYF.

The V and J genes are TRBV7-9 and TRBJ1-1; TRBD1 might be the D (6 bases). Germline assignment: CDR1 SEHNR and CDR2 FQNEAQ (reference sequence). Trimming cost V 1 base and J 1 base, with 13 bases left between them. The CDR3 is 16 residues long. CDR3 bases: TGTGCCAGCAGCTTAGACTTTGGGGGCGAGAACACTGAAGCTTTCTTT. Its protein is CASSLDFGGENTEAFF.

The rearrangement joins TRBV18 to TRBJ2-7; a possible D gene is TRBD1 (6 bases). The V end lost 3 bases, the J end lost 5 bases, and 14 bases lay between the germline ends. The germline V gene has CDR1 KGHSH and CDR2 LQKENI. This CDR3 region has 14 residues. The CDR3 sequence is CASSPPYEGDEQYF. CDR3 nucleotides: TGTGCCAGCTCACCCCCCTACGAGGGGGACGAGCAGTACTTC.

This chain connects TRBV30 to TRBJ1-2, with D possibly being TRBD1 (5 bases). V dropped 0 bases and J dropped 8 bases, with 10 bases sitting between them. Germline values: CDR1 GTSNPN, CDR2 SVGIG (reference sequence). This CDR3 is built from 12 residues. Here the CDR3 reads CAWSVRGQGYTF. The CDR3 DNA follows: TGTGCCTGGAGTGTAAGGGGCCAAGGCTACACCTTC.

This sequence joins TRBV5-4 and TRBJ1-2; possible D gene TRBD1, 5 bases. Trimming pared 7 bases from V and 0 bases from J, leaving 19 bases between. The germline gives CDR1 SGHNT, CDR2 YYREEE (reference sequence). The CDR3 spans 16 residues. For the CDR3, the DNA is TGTGCCAGCGCCCCTGGAGGGGACCGAGCTAACTATGGCTACACCTTC. Residues: CASAPGGDRANYGYTF.

This clone was seen at least ten times. This chain uses TRBV19 with TRBJ1-5, with D unclear. Germline assignment: CDR1 LNHDA and CDR2 SQIVND (reference sequence). Trimming stripped 2 bases from V and 7 bases from J, with 15 bases between. The CDR3 sequence is 15 residues long. CDR3 coding DNA: TGTGCCAGTAGTATATTCGCCGGGATCAGGCAGCCCCAGCATTTT. It translates to CASSIFAGIRQPQHF.

The J gene is TRBJ1-2, the V gene TRBV5-6; 7 nucleotides match TRBD1. From germline, CDR1 is SGHDT and CDR2 YYEEEE. The CDR3 covers 15 residues. J was trimmed by 4 bases and V by 4 bases; bases with no gene match: 10. CDR3 DNA sequence: TGTGCCAGCAGCACCGGGGACAGATTTTTCTATGGCTACACCTTC. This sequence encodes CASSTGDRFFYGYTF.

This chain joins TRBV30 and TRBJ1-3; D is possibly TRBD1 (6 bases). Per the germline V gene, CDR1 is GTSNPN and CDR2 is SVGIG (reference sequence). The CDR3 has 14 amino acids. Trimming shortened V by 4 bases and J by 0 bases, and 10 bases separated the two germline ends. For the CDR3, the DNA is TGTGCCTGGAAGTTCAGGGGCTCTGGAAACACCATATATTTT. It translates to CAWKFRGSGNTIYF.

The rearrangement uses TRBV5-1 and TRBJ2-3; 7 bases agree with TRBD1. Germline V gives CDR1 SGHRS, CDR2 YFSETQ. After removal of 4 bases from V and 4 bases from J, the junction contained 12 bases not matched to a gene. The CDR3 is 16 residues long. The CDR3 nucleotides read TGCGCCAGCAGCCTTACCCCGACAGGGTTGGCAGATACGCAGTATTTT. Protein: CASSLTPTGLADTQYF.

The chain joins TRBV4-1 to TRBJ1-6; perhaps TRBD1 as D (5 bases). Germline V gives CDR1 MGHRA, CDR2 YSYEKL. V shed 0 bases and J shed 11 bases, with 11 bases lying between them. The length of the CDR3 is 14 residues. CDR3 sequence: CASSQEEQVAPLHF. CDR3 bases: TGCGCCAGCAGCCAAGAGGAACAGGTTGCACCCCTCCACTTT.

V is TRBV5-6 and J is TRBJ2-7; 7 nucleotides line up with TRBD2. V shed 2 bases and J 3 bases; nucleotides not matched to a gene: 5. Looked up from germline, CDR1 is SGHDT and CDR2 is YYEEEE. This CDR3 comprises 14 residues. The CDR3 nucleotides are TGTGCCAGCAGCTTTCGGGGAGGGAGCTACGAGCAGTACTTC. Translated: CASSFRGGSYEQYF.

The chain combines TRBV4-3 with TRBJ1-5; D uncertain. The germline CDR1 and CDR2 sequences are LGHNA and YSLEER. V was trimmed by 1 base and J by 2 bases, leaving 9 bases between them. The CDR3 length is 15 residues. This CDR3 reads CASSQGLQGNQPQHF. In DNA, the CDR3 is TGCGCCAGCAGCCAAGGTTTGCAGGGCAATCAGCCCCAGCATTTT.

V gene TRBV13 combines with J gene TRBJ2-4; 7 positions match TRBD1. The germline V gene has CDR1 PRHDT and CDR2 FYEKMQ (reference sequence). The CDR3 contains 15 residues. V gave up 5 bases and J gave up 8 bases; unmatched junction bases: 12. This chain's CDR3 is CASSPGQPRRDIQYF. CDR3 bases: TGTGCCAGCAGCCCGGGACAGCCGCGTAGGGACATTCAGTACTTC.